The present T cell receptor beta chain was sequenced within a study of memory CD8 T cells in hepatitis C reinfection. For the study at large: After reinfection, a couple of primary-infection resolvers became chronically infected.

Clones were read by immunoSEQ multiplex PCR, and TCRdb kept only the in-frame ones, dropping some. The table records 40,000 to 45,000 clones, roughly 90% of them present only once. Time point meaning: peak reinfection, 3 to 8 weeks after reinfection detection. The sorted cells went straight to TCR sequencing with no prior in vitro expansion. A couple of donors provided sorted CD3+ CD8+ CD45RO- naive CD8 T cells at all three reinfection time points. J gave up 5 bases and V 0 bases, and 2 bases lay outside the gene matches. The germline V gene has CDR1 SGDLS and CDR2 YYNGEE. The CDR3 runs to 15 residues.

V usage is TRBV9 and J usage is TRBJ2-1; 10 nucleotides line up with TRBD2. The material sequenced was naive CD8+ T cells sorted from blood. The clonotype originates from a man between 18 and 35 years old with hepatitis C virus infection. The CDR3 is CASSVGLAGDNEQFF. CDR3 nucleotides: TGTGCCAGCAGCGTAGGGCTAGCGGGGGACAATGAGCAGTTCTTC.